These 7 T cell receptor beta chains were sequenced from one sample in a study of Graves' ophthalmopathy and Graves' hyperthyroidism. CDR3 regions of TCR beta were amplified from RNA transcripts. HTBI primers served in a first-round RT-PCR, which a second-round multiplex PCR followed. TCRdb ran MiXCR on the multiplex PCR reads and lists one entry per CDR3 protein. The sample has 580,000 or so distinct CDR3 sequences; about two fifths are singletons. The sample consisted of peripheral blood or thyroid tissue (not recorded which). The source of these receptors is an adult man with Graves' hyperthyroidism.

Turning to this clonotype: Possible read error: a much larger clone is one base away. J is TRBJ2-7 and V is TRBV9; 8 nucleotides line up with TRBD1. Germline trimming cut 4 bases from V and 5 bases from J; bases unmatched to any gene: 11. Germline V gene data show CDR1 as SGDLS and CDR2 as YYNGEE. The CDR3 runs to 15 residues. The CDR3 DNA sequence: TGTGCCAGCAGCTTAGGGAGGCAGGGGGCGGACGAGCAGTACTTC. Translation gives CASSLGRQGADEQYF.

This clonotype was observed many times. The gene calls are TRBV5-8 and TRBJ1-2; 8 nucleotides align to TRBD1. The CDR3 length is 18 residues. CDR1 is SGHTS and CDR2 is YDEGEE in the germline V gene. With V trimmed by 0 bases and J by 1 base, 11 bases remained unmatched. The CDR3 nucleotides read TGTGCCAGCAGCTTGGTCGCGGACAGGGCCTCGCATAACTATGGCTACACCTTC. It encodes CASSLVADRASHNYGYTF.

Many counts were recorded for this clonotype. CDR3: CASRDRANTGELFF. CDR3 in DNA: TGTGCCAGTCGGGACAGAGCGAACACCGGGGAGCTGTTTTTT. The rearrangement joins TRBV2 to TRBJ2-2, with 7 bases lining up with TRBD1. The CDR3 runs to 14 residues. J was trimmed by 0 bases and V by 9 bases; bases with no gene match: 4. Germline V gives CDR1 SNHLY, CDR2 FYNNEI. Combining the CDR3 with reference TRBV2 and TRBJ2-2 gives the whole variable domain EPEVTQTPSHQVTQMGQEVILRCVPISNHLYFYWYRQILGQKVEFLVSFYNNEISEKSEIFDDQFSVERPDGSNFTLKIRSTKLEDSAMYFCASRDRANTGELFFGEGSRLTVL.

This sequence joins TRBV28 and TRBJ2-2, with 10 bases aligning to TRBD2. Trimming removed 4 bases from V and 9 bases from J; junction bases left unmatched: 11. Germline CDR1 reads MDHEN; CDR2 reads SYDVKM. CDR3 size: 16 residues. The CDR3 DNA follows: TGTGCCAGCAGTTCGCCGGGGACTAGCGTTTACCGGGAGCTGTTTTTT. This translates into CASSSPGTSVYRELFF.

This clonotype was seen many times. CDR3 coding DNA: TGTGCCATCAGGACAGGAGCTAACTATGGCTACACCTTC. Protein sequence: CAIRTGANYGYTF. The chain is built from TRBV10-3 and TRBJ1-2; D perhaps matches TRBD1 (6 bases). Germline assignment: CDR1 ENHRY and CDR2 SYGVKD. This CDR3 spans 13 amino acids. V lost 6 bases and J 0 bases, leaving 8 bases between the germline ends.

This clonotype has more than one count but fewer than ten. Written as DNA, the CDR3 is TGTGCCAGCAACAACCCAGGGGAAAAACTGTTTTTT. This codes for CASNNPGEKLFF. The rearrangement links TRBV9 to TRBJ1-4; tentative D call: TRBD1 (5 bases). The CDR3 is 12 residues long. V was pared by 6 bases and J by 8 bases, with 11 bases between. Germline V lookup: CDR1 SGDLS, CDR2 YYNGEE.

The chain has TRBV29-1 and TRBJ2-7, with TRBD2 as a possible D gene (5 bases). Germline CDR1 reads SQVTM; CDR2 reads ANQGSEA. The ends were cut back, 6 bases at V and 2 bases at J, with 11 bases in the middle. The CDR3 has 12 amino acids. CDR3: CSVKQAAYEQYF. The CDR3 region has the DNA TGCAGCGTCAAACAAGCGGCCTACGAGCAGTACTTC.